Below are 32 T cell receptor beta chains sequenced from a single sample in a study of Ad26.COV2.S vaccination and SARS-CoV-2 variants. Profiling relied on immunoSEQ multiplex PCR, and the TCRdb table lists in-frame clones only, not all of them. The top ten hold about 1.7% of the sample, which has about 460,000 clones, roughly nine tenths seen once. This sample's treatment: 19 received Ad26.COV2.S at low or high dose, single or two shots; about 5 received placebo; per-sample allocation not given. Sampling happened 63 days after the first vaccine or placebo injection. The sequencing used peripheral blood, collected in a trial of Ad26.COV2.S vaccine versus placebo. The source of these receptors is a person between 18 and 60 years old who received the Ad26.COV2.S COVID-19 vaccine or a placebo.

The CDR3 loop reads CASSEGTDLQPQHF. The CDR3 DNA follows: TGTGCCAGCAGTGAGGGTACTGACCTTCAGCCCCAGCATTTT. The chain is built from TRBV2 and TRBJ1-5, with D uncertain. The CDR3 covers 14 residues. V was cut by 3 bases and J by 6 bases, with 12 bases left in between. The germline gives CDR1 SNHLY, CDR2 FYNNEI.

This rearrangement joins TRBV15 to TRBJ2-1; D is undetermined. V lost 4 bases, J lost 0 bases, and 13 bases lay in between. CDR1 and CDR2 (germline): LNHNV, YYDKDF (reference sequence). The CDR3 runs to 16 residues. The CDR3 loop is CATSTSYHSSYNEQFF. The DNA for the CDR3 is TGTGCCACCAGCACCTCGTACCATTCCTCCTACAATGAGCAGTTCTTC.

This CDR3 reads CASSSGRNTEAFF. As DNA, the CDR3 is TGTGCCAGCAGTTCAGGACGTAACACTGAAGCTTTCTTT. This chain connects TRBV6-2 or TRBV6-3 to TRBJ1-1; no clear D gene. This CDR3 is 13 amino acids long. The V gene's germline CDR1 is MNHEY and CDR2 SVGEGT. V was pared by 4 bases and J by 2 bases, with 8 bases between.

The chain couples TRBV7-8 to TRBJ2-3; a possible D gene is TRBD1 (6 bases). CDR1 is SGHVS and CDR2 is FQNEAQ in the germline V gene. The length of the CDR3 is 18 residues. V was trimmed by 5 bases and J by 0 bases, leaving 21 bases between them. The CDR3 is CASSPIQTGPFSTDTQYF. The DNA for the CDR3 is TGTGCCAGCAGCCCGATCCAGACAGGCCCCTTTAGCACAGATACGCAGTATTTT.

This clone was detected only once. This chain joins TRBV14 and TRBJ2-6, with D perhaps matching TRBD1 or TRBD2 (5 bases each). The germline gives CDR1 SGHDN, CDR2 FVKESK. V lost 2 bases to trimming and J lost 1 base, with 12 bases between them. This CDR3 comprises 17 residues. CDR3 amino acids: CASSQPGRFSGANVLTF. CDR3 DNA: TGTGCCAGCAGCCAACCGGGACGTTTTTCTGGGGCCAACGTCCTGACTTTC.

The CDR3 spells CASSTRDRGQETQYF. CDR3 coding DNA: TGTGCCAGCAGCACCCGTGACAGGGGGCAAGAGACCCAGTACTTC. The J gene is TRBJ2-5, the V gene TRBV6-5; 9 positions match TRBD1. The CDR3 has 15 amino acids. The trim removed 6 bases at V and 2 bases at J, leaving 7 bases unmatched. The V gene's germline CDR1 is MNHEY and CDR2 SVGAGI.

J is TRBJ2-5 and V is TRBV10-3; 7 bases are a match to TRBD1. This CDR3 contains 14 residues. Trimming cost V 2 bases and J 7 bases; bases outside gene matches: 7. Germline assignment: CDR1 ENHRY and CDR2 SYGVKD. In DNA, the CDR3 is TGTGCCATCAGTGAGCCCCTCTCAGGGGGGACCCAGTACTTC. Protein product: CAISEPLSGGTQYF.

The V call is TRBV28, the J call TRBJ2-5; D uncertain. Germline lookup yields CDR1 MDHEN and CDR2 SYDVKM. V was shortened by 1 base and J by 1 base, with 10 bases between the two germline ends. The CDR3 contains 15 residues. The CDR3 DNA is TGTGCCAGCAGTTTATATCAGCGAGCCCAAGAGACCCAGTACTTC. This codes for CASSLYQRAQETQYF. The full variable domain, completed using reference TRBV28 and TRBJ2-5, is DVKVTQSSRYLVKRTGEKVFLECVQDMDHENMFWYRQDPGLGLRLIYFSYDVKMKEKGDIPEGYSVSREKKERFSLILESASTNQTSMYLCASSLYQRAQETQYFGPGTRLLVL.

CDR3: CAWSPMPGIGYTF. The CDR3 DNA reads as TGTGCCTGGAGTCCCATGCCGGGAATTGGCTACACCTTC. The chain is built from TRBV30 and TRBJ1-2; no clear D. The CDR3 extends over 13 amino acids. V was clipped by 2 bases and J by 7 bases, with 14 bases between them. The germline V gene encodes CDR1 GTSNPN and CDR2 SVGIG (reference sequence).

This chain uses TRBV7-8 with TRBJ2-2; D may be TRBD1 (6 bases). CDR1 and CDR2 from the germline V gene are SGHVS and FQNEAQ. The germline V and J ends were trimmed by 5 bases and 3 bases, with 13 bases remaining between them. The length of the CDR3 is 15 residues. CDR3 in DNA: TGTGCCAGCAGCCTGGCACACAGGGACACCGGGGAGCTGTTTTTT. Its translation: CASSLAHRDTGELFF. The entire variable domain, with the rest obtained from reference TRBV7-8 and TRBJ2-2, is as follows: GAGVSQSPRYKVAKRGQDVALRCDPISGHVSLFWYQQALGQGPEFLTYFQNEAQLDKSGLPSDRFFAERPEGSVSTLKIQRTQQEDSAVYLCASSLAHRDTGELFFGEGSRLTVL.

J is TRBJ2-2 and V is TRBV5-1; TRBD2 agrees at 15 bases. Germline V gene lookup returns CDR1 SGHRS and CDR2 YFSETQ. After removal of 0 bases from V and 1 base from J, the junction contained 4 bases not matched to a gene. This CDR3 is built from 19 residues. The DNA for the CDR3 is TGCGCCAGCAGCTTGGTGGGACTAGCGGGAGGCTGGAACACCGGGGAGCTGTTTTTT. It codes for CASSLVGLAGGWNTGELFF. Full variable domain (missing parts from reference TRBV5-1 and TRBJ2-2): KAGVTQTPRYLIKTRGQQVTLSCSPISGHRSVSWYQQTPGQGLQFLFEYFSETQRNKGNFPGRFSGRQFSNSRSEMNVSTLELGDSALYLCASSLVGLAGGWNTGELFFGEGSRLTVL.

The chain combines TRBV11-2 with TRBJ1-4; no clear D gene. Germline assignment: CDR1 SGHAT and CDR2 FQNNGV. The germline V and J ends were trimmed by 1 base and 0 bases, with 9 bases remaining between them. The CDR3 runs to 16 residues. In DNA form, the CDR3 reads TGTGCCAGCAGCTTAGTGGGTCGAGCAACTAATGAAAAACTGTTTTTT. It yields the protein CASSLVGRATNEKLFF.

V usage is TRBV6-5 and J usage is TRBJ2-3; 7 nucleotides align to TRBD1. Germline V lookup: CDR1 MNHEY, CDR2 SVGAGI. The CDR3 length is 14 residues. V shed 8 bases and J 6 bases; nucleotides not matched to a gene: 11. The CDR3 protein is CASALGRGKDTQYF. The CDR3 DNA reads TGTGCCAGCGCCCTAGGCAGGGGGAAGGATACGCAGTATTTT.

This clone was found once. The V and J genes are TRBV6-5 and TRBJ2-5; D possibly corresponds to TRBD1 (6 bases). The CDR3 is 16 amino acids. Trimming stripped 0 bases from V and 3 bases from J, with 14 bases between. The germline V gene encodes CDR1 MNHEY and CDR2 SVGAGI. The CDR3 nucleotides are TGTGCCAGCAGTTACTCTTATTCAGGGGTGGAAGAGACCCAGTACTTC. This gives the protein CASSYSYSGVEETQYF.

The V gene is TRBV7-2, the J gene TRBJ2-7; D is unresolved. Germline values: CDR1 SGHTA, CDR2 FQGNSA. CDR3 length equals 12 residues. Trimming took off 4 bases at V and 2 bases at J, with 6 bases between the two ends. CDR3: CASSSRTYEQYF. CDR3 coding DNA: TGTGCCAGCAGCTCTCGGACCTACGAGCAGTACTTC.

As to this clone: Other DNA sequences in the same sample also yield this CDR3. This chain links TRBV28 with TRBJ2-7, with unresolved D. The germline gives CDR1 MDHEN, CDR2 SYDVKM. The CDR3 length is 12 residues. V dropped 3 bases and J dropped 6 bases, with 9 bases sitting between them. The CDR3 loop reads CASSLSLREQYF. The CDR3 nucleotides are TGTGCCAGCAGTTTGTCCCTCCGCGAGCAGTACTTC.

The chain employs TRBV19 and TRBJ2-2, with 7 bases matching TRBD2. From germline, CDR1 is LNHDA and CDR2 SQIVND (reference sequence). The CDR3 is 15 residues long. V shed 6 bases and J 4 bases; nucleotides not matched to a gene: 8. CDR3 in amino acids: CASRTGTIRTGELFF. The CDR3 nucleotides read TGTGCCAGTAGGACGGGGACTATTCGCACCGGGGAGCTGTTTTTT.

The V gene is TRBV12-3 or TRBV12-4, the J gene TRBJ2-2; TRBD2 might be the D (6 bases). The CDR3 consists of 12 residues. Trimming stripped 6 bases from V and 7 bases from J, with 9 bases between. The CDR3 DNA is TGTGCCAGCAGGAAGGAGGGCGGGGAGCTGTTTTTT. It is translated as CASRKEGGELFF.

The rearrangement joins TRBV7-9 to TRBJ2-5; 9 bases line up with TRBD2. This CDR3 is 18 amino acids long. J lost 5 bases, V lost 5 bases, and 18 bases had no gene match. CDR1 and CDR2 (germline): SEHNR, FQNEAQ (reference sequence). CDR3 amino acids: CASSHNSVAGGPGETQYF. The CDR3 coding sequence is TGTGCCAGCAGCCACAACTCGGTCGCGGGGGGGCCGGGGGAGACCCAGTACTTC. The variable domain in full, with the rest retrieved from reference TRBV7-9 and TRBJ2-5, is DTGVSQNPRHKITKRGQNVTFRCDPISEHNRLYWYRQTLGQGPEFLTYFQNEAQLEKSRLLSDRFSAERPKGSFSTLEIQRTEQGDSAMYLCASSHNSVAGGPGETQYFGPGTRLLVL.

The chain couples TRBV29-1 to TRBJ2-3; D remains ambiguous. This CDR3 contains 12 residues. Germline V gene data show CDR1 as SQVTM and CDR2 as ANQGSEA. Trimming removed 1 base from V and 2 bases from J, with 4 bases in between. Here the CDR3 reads CSVEAVTDTQYF. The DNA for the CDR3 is TGCAGCGTTGAAGCGGTCACAGATACGCAGTATTTT.

The CDR3 reads CASRRLGQGASYNEQFF. The CDR3 nucleotides are TGTGCCAGCAGGCGACTTGGACAGGGGGCTTCCTACAATGAGCAGTTCTTC. The genes are TRBV7-8 and TRBJ2-1; TRBD1 aligns across 11 bases. The germline V gene has CDR1 SGHVS and CDR2 FQNEAQ. V trimming: 6 bases; J trimming: 1 base; junction bases outside the gene matches: 8. This CDR3 contains 17 residues.

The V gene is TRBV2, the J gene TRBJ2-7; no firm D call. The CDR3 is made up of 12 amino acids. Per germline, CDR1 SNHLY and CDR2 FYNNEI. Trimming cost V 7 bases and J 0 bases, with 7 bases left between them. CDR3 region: CASTLSSYEQYF. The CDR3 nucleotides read TGTGCCAGCACCCTGAGCTCCTACGAGCAGTACTTC.

In DNA, the CDR3 is TGTGCCAGCAGCCACCGCGGACAGAGCTCCTACAATGAGCAGTTCTTC. Protein: CASSHRGQSSYNEQFF. J is TRBJ2-1 and V is TRBV13, with D maybe TRBD1 (6 bases). This CDR3 has 16 amino acids. V shed 5 bases and J shed 0 bases, with 14 bases lying between them. Looked up from germline, CDR1 is PRHDT and CDR2 is FYEKMQ (reference sequence).

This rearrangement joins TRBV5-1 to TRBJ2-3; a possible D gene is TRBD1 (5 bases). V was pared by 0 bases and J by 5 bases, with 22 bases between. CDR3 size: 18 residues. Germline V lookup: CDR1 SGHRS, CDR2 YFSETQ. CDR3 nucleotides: TGCGCCAGCAGCTTGGCCGTTTTGGGCCCCAGGGTCGAAGATACGCAGTATTTT. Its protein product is CASSLAVLGPRVEDTQYF.

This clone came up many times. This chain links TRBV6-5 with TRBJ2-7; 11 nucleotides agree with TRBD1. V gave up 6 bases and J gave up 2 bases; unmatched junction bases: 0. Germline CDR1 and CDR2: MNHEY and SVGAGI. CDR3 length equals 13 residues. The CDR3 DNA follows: TGTGCCAGCAGGGGACAGGGGGCCTACGAGCAGTACTTC. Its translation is CASRGQGAYEQYF.

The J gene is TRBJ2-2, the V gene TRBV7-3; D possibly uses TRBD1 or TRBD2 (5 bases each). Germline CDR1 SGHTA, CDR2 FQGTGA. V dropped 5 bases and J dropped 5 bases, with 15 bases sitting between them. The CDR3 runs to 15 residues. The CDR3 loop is CASSPRGRATGELFF. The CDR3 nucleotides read TGTGCCAGCAGCCCCCGGGGCAGGGCTACCGGGGAGCTGTTTTTT.

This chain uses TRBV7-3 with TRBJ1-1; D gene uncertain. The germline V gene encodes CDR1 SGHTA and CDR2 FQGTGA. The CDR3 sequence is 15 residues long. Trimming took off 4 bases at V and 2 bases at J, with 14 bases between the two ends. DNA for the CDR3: TGTGCCAGCAGCTCTGAGGGTTGGGGAAACACTGAAGCTTTCTTT. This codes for CASSSEGWGNTEAFF.

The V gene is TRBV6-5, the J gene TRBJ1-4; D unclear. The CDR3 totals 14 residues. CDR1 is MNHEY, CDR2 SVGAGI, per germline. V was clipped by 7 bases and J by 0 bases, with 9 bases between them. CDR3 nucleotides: TGTGCCAGCAAGGAGCACACAACTAATGAAAAACTGTTTTTT. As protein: CASKEHTTNEKLFF.

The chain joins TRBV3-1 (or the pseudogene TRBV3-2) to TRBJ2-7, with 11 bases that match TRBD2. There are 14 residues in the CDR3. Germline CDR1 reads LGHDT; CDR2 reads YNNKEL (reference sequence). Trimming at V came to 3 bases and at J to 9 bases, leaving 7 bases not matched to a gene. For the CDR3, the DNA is TGTGCCAGCAGCCAGGGACTAGCGGTCGGTGGGCAGTACTTC. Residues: CASSQGLAVGGQYF.

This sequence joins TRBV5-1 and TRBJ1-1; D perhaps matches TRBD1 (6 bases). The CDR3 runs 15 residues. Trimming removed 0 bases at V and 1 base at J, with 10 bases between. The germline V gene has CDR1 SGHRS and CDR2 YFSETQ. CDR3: CASSLDPTGNTEAFF. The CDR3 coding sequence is TGCGCCAGCAGCTTGGACCCGACAGGGAACACTGAAGCTTTCTTT.

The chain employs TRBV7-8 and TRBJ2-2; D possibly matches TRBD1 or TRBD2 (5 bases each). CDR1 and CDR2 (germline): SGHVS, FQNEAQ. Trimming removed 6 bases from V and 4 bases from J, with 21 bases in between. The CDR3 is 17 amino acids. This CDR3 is CASSYNPGTNPTGELFF. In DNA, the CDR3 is TGTGCCAGCAGTTATAACCCCGGGACGAATCCCACCGGGGAGCTGTTTTTT.

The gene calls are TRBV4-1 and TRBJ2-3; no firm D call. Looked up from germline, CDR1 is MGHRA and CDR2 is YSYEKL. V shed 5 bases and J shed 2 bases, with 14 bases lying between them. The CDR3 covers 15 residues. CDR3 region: CASSTGELVTDTQYF. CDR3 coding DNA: TGCGCCAGCAGCACTGGGGAACTCGTCACAGATACGCAGTATTTT.